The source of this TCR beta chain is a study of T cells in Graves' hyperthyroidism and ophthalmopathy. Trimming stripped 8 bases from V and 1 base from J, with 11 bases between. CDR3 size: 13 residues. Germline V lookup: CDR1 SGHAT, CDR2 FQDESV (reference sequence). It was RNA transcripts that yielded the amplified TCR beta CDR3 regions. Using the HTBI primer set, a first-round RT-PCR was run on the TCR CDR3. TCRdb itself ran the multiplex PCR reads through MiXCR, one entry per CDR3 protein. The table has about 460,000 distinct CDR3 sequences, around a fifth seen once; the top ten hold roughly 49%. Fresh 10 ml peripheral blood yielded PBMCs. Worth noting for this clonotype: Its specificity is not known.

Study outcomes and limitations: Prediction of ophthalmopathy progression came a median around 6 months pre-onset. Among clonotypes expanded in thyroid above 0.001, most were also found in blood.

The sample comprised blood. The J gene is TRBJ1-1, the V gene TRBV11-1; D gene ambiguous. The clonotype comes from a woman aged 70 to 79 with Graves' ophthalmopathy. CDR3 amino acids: CASGWERNTEAFF. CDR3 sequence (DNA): TGTGCCAGCGGGTGGGAGAGGAACACTGAAGCTTTCTTT.